The entry below describes one T cell receptor (beta chain). Measured with immunoSEQ multiplex PCR; TCRdb has only the in-frame clones, and not every one. The sample yields over 350,000 clones, approximately 90% seen once. Germline V gene data show CDR1 as LGHNT and CDR2 as FRNRAP. The CDR3 covers 15 residues. The ends were cut back, 5 bases at V and 12 bases at J, with 20 bases in the middle. Recovered participants had two consecutive negative NP/OP PCR tests, healthcare professional clearance, or symptom resolution. The data were taken from a study of blood T cell repertoires in COVID-19. Across the study: T cells, B-cell-depleted T cells, or PBMCs provided the cDNA or gDNA that served as material.

The V gene is TRBV12-5, the J gene TRBJ1-6; a possible D gene is TRBD1 (5 bases). This sequence originates from a woman under 30 who had recovered from COVID-19. Sample: PBMCs or T cells enriched from blood (not recorded which). In nucleotides, the CDR3 is TGTGCTAGTGGTCAAGGTTTTTCAGTAGGGGAACCCCTCCACTTT. Its translation is CASGQGFSVGEPLHF.